The present T cell receptor (beta chain) was sequenced within a study of post-analysis software for immune sequencing data. Study-level information: Multiple sclerosis in the patients followed relapsing-remitting, secondary progressive and progressive-relapsing courses. Study observations and caveats: F-measure co-clustering was strong for batch-matched samples. Diversity measured as normalized Chao1 was significantly lower in multiple sclerosis patients than in controls.

Unique molecular identifiers were built into the TCR beta cDNA libraries. There were roughly 0.95 to 11 million T cells, and 400,000 to 650,000 cDNA molecules came from them. TCRdb redid the calling of the PCR reads with MiXCR, one entry per CDR3 protein. The repertoire holds fewer than 850,000 distinct CDR3 sequences, with 30% as singletons. This clonotype turned up a few times. Its specificity is not known. Material for sequencing was blood. The clonotype comes from a girl aged 5-17 years with multiple sclerosis.

The CDR3, as DNA: TGTGCCAGCAGCTTATTTTCTAGCGGGAGTGGAGAGCAGTTCTTC. Translating it yields CASSLFSSGSGEQFF. This sequence joins TRBV7-9 and TRBJ2-1; 10 positions agree with TRBD2. Germline loops: CDR1 SEHNR, CDR2 FQNEAQ (reference sequence). CDR3 length: 15 residues. J lost 10 bases, V lost 2 bases, and 8 bases had no gene match.